The present entry profiles one TCR beta chain with its context. The antigen remains undetermined. These data belong to a study of cytomegalovirus exposure and HLA in healthy donors. Primers for the PCR totalled 60 Vbeta and 13 Jbeta. Here immunoSEQ multiplex PCR was the method, and the copy in TCRdb shows in-frame clones only, minus some. The data contain a few hundred thousand clones, approximately 80% of them seen just once; the ten biggest clones take up approximately 1.4%. CDR3 length: 13 amino acids. Germline CDR1 is SQVTM and CDR2 is ANQGSEA. V was trimmed by 3 bases and J by 2 bases, leaving 8 bases between them. Findings and limits, study-wide: Productive status was seen about 87% or about 30% of the time for most TCR beta V segments in an earlier analysis. When a later analysis was performed, an Asian-associated ancestry cluster reportedly had fewer N-insertions than the roughly 630-donor mean.

The chain couples TRBV29-1 to TRBJ1-5; D not certain. This clonotype was obtained from a girl between 5 and 17 years old in good health and CMV-seronegative. The sample taken for sequencing was PBMCs. DNA of the CDR3: TGCAGCGTTGAGGAGAATCGCAATCAGCCCCAGCATTTT. Its protein product is CSVEENRNQPQHF.